The present T cell receptor beta chain was sequenced within a study of cytomegalovirus exposure and HLA in healthy donors. General study points: It was reported in a later analysis that an Asian-associated ancestry cluster showed fewer N-insertions than the 666-donor mean. After further analysis at a later stage, 16,951 TCR beta sequences were associated with HLA alleles at 0.05 false discovery rate. A later analysis found that most CMV-associated TCR beta chains appeared HLA-restricted.

About this clone: Its antigen is still unknown.

Both 60 Vbeta primers and 13 Jbeta primers went into the PCR. TCRdb keeps only in-frame clones here, not all; method: immunoSEQ multiplex PCR. The repertoire has about 67,000 clones, around 77% of them found once; the top ten carry roughly 4.7%. Germline V CDR1 and CDR2: MDHEN, SYDVKM. V lost 8 bases to trimming and J lost 5 bases; unmatched junction nucleotides: 5. The CDR3 runs to 14 residues. The sequence derives from a woman in her thirties in good health and CMV-seronegative. This chain links TRBV28 with TRBJ1-6; 8 bases map to TRBD1. Sequenced input: PBMCs. The DNA for the CDR3 is TGTGCCAGCTTCAGGGGGCGTGATAATTCACCCCTCCACTTT. This translates into CASFRGRDNSPLHF.